Detailed here is one T cell receptor (beta chain). What it recognizes is unknown. This entry belongs to a study of beta chain features in type 1 diabetes. Study summary: All of the samples together had more than 95 million sorted cells examined.

The authors sorted CD4+ naive, central memory, regulatory and stem cell-like memory cells via CD45RO/CCR7/CD25/CD127/CD95/CD27. Populations isolated by sorting all had purity greater than 95%. The investigators reverse transcribed all of the isolated RNA, so they sequenced expressed TCRB transcripts. Profiled with immunoSEQ multiplex PCR; TCRdb holds only in-frame clones, not every one. The table lists 350,000 to 400,000 clones, approximately 12% of them singletons, with over 0.008% in the top ten. Study-level findings and limits: VDJ junctions from patients with type 1 diabetes contained fewer insertions and more deletions. All four CD4+ subsets from Type 1 diabetes patients carried moderately but significantly shorter TCRB CDR3s.

This CDR3 contains 18 residues. From germline, CDR1 is SGDLS and CDR2 YYNGEE. Trimming pared 0 bases from V and 3 bases from J, leaving 21 bases between. Sample: naive CD4+ T cells from blood. V is TRBV9 and J is TRBJ1-1; possibly TRBD1 for D (5 bases). This sequence was found in a woman aged 18-29 years with type 1 diabetes. CDR3 sequence reads: CASSVVDDPDGGDTEAFF. For the CDR3, the DNA is TGTGCCAGCAGCGTAGTGGACGACCCTGATGGGGGGGACACTGAAGCTTTCTTT.